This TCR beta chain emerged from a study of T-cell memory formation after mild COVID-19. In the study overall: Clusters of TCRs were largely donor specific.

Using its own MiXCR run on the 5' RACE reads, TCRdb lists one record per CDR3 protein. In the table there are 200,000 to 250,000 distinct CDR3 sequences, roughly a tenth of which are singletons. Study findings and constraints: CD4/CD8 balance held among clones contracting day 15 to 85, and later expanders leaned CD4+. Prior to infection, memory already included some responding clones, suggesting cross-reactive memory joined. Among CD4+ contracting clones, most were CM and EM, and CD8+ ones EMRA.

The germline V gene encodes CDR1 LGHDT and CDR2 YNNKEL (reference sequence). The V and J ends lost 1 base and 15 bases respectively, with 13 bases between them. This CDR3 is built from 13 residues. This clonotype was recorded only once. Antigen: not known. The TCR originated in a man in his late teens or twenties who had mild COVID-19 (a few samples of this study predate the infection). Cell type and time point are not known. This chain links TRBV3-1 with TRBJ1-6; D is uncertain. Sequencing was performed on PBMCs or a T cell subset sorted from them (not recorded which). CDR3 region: CASSQGHPEGLHF. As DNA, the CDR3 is TGTGCCAGCAGCCAAGGCCATCCCGAAGGCCTCCACTTT.